This T cell receptor (beta chain) stems from a study of shared clonotypes between healthy human individuals. The CDR3 covers 14 residues. Germline V CDR1 and CDR2: LNHDA, SQIVND (reference sequence). V was clipped by 5 bases and J by 5 bases; unmatched bases: 4. Comment on this clone: Its antigen is as yet unknown. Other DNA variants within this sample encode the same CDR3.

General study points: Among several donors, about 5% of naive CD4 clonotypes were found in common.

Clones were sequenced by immunoSEQ multiplex PCR, and TCRdb holds only the in-frame ones, with some missing. The sample includes some 2.1 million clones, about 93% of them seen just once. Only CD45RO-negative cells positively selected for CCR7 counted as naive CD8 cells, so terminally differentiated effector memory CD45RA+ cells were excluded. The sample consisted of naive CD8+ T cells from PBMCs. V and J are TRBV19 and TRBJ2-1, with 9 bases identical to TRBD2. This clonotype originated in a young man in good health. Some clones in this sample may be carry-over from other donors' samples. The DNA of the CDR3 is TGTGCCAGTAGTCCTCGACTAGCGGACAATGAGCAGTTCTTC. Translation: CASSPRLADNEQFF.